These 26 T cell receptor beta chains were all obtained from the same sample, sequenced in a study of Graves' ophthalmopathy and Graves' hyperthyroidism. CDR3 regions of TCR beta were amplified from RNA transcripts. The workflow started with a first-round RT-PCR run with HTBI primers and then moved on to a second-round multiplex PCR. Using its own MiXCR run on the multiplex PCR reads, TCRdb lists one record per CDR3 protein. The data show approximately 640,000 distinct CDR3 sequences, about 40% seen once. The sample comprised peripheral blood. The receptors derive from an adult man with Graves' ophthalmopathy.

Comments on this clonotype: Given the absence of the conserved phenylalanine or tryptophan at the CDR3 end, a read error is likely. The DNA is omitted, as the CDR3 cannot be located on it reliably, and the CDR3 follows TCRdb's listing. The rearrangement joins TRBV7-2 to TRBJ2-7; the table's D call of TRBD2 was not tested on the DNA. Germline CDR1 reads SGHTA; CDR2 reads FQGNSA. The CDR3 length is 10 residues, termini included. CDR3 residues: CASSLALLAG.

Many counts were recorded for this clonotype. The chain uses TRBV6-6 and TRBJ1-6; no clear D gene. The CDR3 loop spans 15 amino acids. Trimming stripped 5 bases from V and 3 bases from J, with 11 bases between. Germline CDR1 is MNHNY and CDR2 is SVGAGI (reference sequence). The DNA for the CDR3 is TGTGCCAGCAGTGGATACACGGACTATAATTCACCCCTCCACTTT. It translates to CASSGYTDYNSPLHF.

V gene TRBV25-1 combines with J gene TRBJ1-5; maybe TRBD1 (5 bases). This CDR3 comprises 15 residues. V dropped 8 bases and J dropped 7 bases, with 21 bases sitting between them. The germline V gene has CDR1 MGHDK and CDR2 SYGVNS. The CDR3 loop reads CASSPVALRDQPQHF. The CDR3 DNA follows: TGTGCCAGCTCACCGGTAGCCCTCAGGGACCAGCCCCAGCATTTT.

This clonotype was recorded at least ten times. The chain couples TRBV19 to TRBJ1-5; D is ambiguous. The CDR3 consists of 14 residues. CDR1 is LNHDA, CDR2 SQIVND, per germline (reference sequence). V lost 7 bases, J lost 6 bases, and 16 bases lay in between. The CDR3 DNA reads as TGTGCCAGTACCATCGGTGGTGGGATTCAGCCCCAGCATTTT. This translates into CASTIGGGIQPQHF.

This clonotype was detected a few times. The rearrangement links TRBV5-1 to TRBJ1-1, with TRBD1 identical over 7 bases. Germline CDR1 and CDR2: SGHRS and YFSETQ. The V segment lost 0 bases and the J segment 4 bases; nucleotides outside the gene matches: 3. This CDR3 is built from 14 residues. CDR3 bases: TGCGCCAGCAGCTTGGCTAGGGGGCTCACTGAAGCTTTCTTT. It codes for CASSLARGLTEAFF.

As for this clonotype: The junction shows a germline mismatch at one end, possibly a read error. V gene TRBV2 combines with J gene TRBJ2-7, with D possibly TRBD1 on 5 matching bases. The length of the CDR3 is 12 residues. Germline loops: CDR1 SNHLY, CDR2 FYNNEI. The DNA of the CDR3 is TGTGCCACCAGTGGATCGGACACCGAGCAGTACTTC. It codes for CATSGSDTEQYF.

This clonotype was seen ten or more times. The CDR3 sequence is CASRAKYEQYF. The CDR3 DNA sequence: TGTGCCAGCAGGGCCAAGTACGAGCAGTACTTC. The rearrangement joins TRBV6-5 to TRBJ2-7; D not certain. With 6 bases removed from V and 4 bases from J, the gap between germline ends came to 7 bases. This CDR3 contains 11 residues. The germline CDR1 and CDR2 sequences are MNHEY and SVGAGI.

This clonotype came up many times. The rearrangement links TRBV10-3 to TRBJ1-1; TRBD1 agrees at 8 bases. Germline V gene lookup returns CDR1 ENHRY and CDR2 SYGVKD. J lost 4 bases, V lost 6 bases, and 10 bases had no gene match. The CDR3 covers 15 residues. The CDR3 nucleotides read TGTGCCATCAGGGGGGACAGGCCGGGGGGCACTGAAGCTTTCTTT. The encoded protein is CAIRGDRPGGTEAFF.

At least ten counts were recorded for this clonotype. V gene TRBV12-3 or TRBV12-4 combines with J gene TRBJ1-1, with TRBD1 matching 7 bases. The CDR3 is 16 amino acids. The trim removed 6 bases at V and 0 bases at J, leaving 10 bases unmatched. This chain's CDR3 is CASSPPRDSLNTEAFF. CDR3 nucleotides: TGTGCCAGCAGCCCACCACGGGACAGCCTGAACACTGAAGCTTTCTTT.

This clonotype was seen once. The rearrangement links TRBV10-3 to TRBJ1-5; 9 bases line up with TRBD1. The V and J ends lost 9 bases and 1 base, in that order; junction bases with no gene match: 7. The CDR3 totals 15 residues. Germline values: CDR1 ENHRY, CDR2 SYGVKD. In nucleotides, the CDR3 is TGTGCCATAGCGGACAGGGGTAGCAGCAATCAGCCCCAGCATTTT. The encoded protein is CAIADRGSSNQPQHF.

This clonotype was recorded many times. The rearrangement links TRBV2 to TRBJ1-1; unclear D gene. This CDR3 comprises 13 residues. Germline CDR1 reads SNHLY; CDR2 reads FYNNEI. Trimming took 4 bases from V and 1 from J, leaving 7 bases between them. The CDR3 here is CASSGWGNTEAFF. The CDR3 DNA follows: TGTGCCAGCAGTGGTTGGGGGAACACTGAAGCTTTCTTT.

The J gene is TRBJ1-1, the V gene TRBV30; D may be TRBD1 (6 bases). CDR1 and CDR2 from the germline V gene are GTSNPN and SVGIG (reference sequence). The CDR3 is 13 residues long. Trimming took 3 bases from V and 7 from J, leaving 15 bases between them. Here the CDR3 DNA reads TGTGCCTGGAGAATACAGGGATCGGGTGAAGCTTTCTTT. Protein product: CAWRIQGSGEAFF.

This clonotype was detected many times. This chain uses TRBV5-1 with TRBJ1-3; 8 positions match TRBD1. Germline V gene sequence: CDR1 SGHRS, CDR2 YFSETQ. V shed 1 base and J 2 bases; nucleotides not matched to a gene: 5. CDR3 size: 16 residues. The CDR3 DNA sequence: TGCGCCAGCAGCTTGCAGGGGGCTGTTACTGGAAACACCATATATTTT. Protein sequence: CASSLQGAVTGNTIYF.

This clonotype was observed many times. The chain links TRBV5-6 to TRBJ2-7, with 14 bases lining up with TRBD2. The germline CDR1 and CDR2 sequences are SGHDT and YYEEEE. The CDR3 spans 15 residues. After removal of 4 bases from V and 7 bases from J, the junction contained 7 bases not matched to a gene. DNA of the CDR3: TGTGCCAGCAGCCGGGGACTAGCGGGAGCTCGGGAGCAGTACTTC. Translation: CASSRGLAGAREQYF.

The CDR3 region has the DNA TGTGCCAGCAGTGCTACGGGAGGGCTCGGCGAGCTGTTTTTT. Amino acids: CASSATGGLGELFF. V is TRBV9 and J is TRBJ2-2; 8 bases fit TRBD2. Germline V gene data show CDR1 as SGDLS and CDR2 as YYNGEE. This CDR3 is built from 14 residues. V lost 5 bases to trimming and J lost 11 bases; unmatched junction nucleotides: 11. Full variable domain (outside the CDR3, taken from reference TRBV9 and TRBJ2-2): DSGVTQTPKHLITATGQRVTLRCSPRSGDLSVYWYQQSLDQGLQFLIQYYNGEERAKGNILERFSAQQFPDLHSELNLSSLELGDSALYFCASSATGGLGELFFGEGSRLTVL.

This clonotype has at least ten counts. This sequence joins TRBV29-1 and TRBJ1-2, with unresolved D. Germline CDR1 reads SQVTM; CDR2 reads ANQGSEA. Trimming pared 0 bases from V and 2 bases from J, leaving 7 bases between. This CDR3 has 13 residues. The CDR3 here is CSVEDPQNYGYTF. The CDR3 DNA follows: TGCAGCGTTGAAGATCCACAGAACTATGGCTACACCTTC.

The V and J genes are TRBV25-1 and TRBJ1-4; 8 bases agree with TRBD1. V was clipped by 4 bases and J by 6 bases; unmatched bases: 7. The germline CDR1 and CDR2 sequences are MGHDK and SYGVNS. This CDR3 has 15 residues. The CDR3 region is CASSADRGFDEKLFF. The CDR3 DNA sequence: TGTGCCAGCAGTGCTGACAGGGGTTTTGATGAAAAACTGTTTTTT.

Only a few counts were recorded for this clonotype. The chain employs TRBV10-3 and TRBJ2-7; possibly TRBD1 for D (5 bases). The ends were cut back, 10 bases at V and 5 bases at J, with 15 bases in the middle. CDR3 length: 12 amino acids. Germline lookup yields CDR1 ENHRY and CDR2 SYGVKD. CDR3 residues: CASNRARDEQYF. In DNA, the CDR3 is TGTGCCAGCAACCGCGCCAGGGACGAGCAGTACTTC.

This clonotype occurred many times. The gene calls are TRBV29-1 and TRBJ1-1, with D perhaps TRBD1 (5 bases). The germline V gene has CDR1 SQVTM and CDR2 ANQGSEA. This CDR3 is built from 13 residues. Trimming stripped 6 bases from V and 0 bases from J, with 11 bases between. CDR3 region: CSVGTGLNTEAFF. CDR3 nucleotides: TGCAGCGTCGGGACTGGCTTGAACACTGAAGCTTTCTTT.

V is TRBV2 and J is TRBJ1-2; no firm D call. V lost 2 bases and J lost 8, with 12 bases in between. Germline loops: CDR1 SNHLY, CDR2 FYNNEI. CDR3 length: 13 residues. Here the CDR3 reads CASSERTSGGYTF. Here the CDR3 DNA reads TGTGCCAGCAGTGAACGGACTAGCGGGGGCTACACCTTC.

The sample holds a few counts of this clonotype. This sequence joins TRBV10-3 and TRBJ2-2, with 9 bases that match TRBD2. CDR3 length: 17 amino acids. Germline V gene data show CDR1 as ENHRY and CDR2 as SYGVKD. V was clipped by 10 bases and J by 4 bases; unmatched bases: 16. The CDR3 here is CATAAGGPLGGTGELFF. The CDR3, as DNA: TGTGCCACTGCGGCGGGAGGGCCTTTAGGAGGCACCGGGGAGCTGTTTTTT.

This clonotype was found many times. V is TRBV10-3 and J is TRBJ2-5; D is possibly TRBD1 (6 bases). The CDR3 loop spans 13 amino acids. Germline CDR1 ENHRY, CDR2 SYGVKD. V was pared by 3 bases and J by 2 bases, with 7 bases between. CDR3 sequence reads: CAISEQGQETQYF. Written as DNA, the CDR3 is TGTGCCATCAGTGAACAGGGTCAAGAGACCCAGTACTTC.

The V gene is TRBV9, the J gene TRBJ1-2; D gene unclear. Trimming pared 4 bases from V and 7 bases from J, leaving 14 bases between. The CDR3 is 13 residues long. Per the germline V gene, CDR1 is SGDLS and CDR2 is YYNGEE. CDR3 bases: TGTGCCAGCAGCCCCACCGGGATGGCTGGCTACACCTTC. This sequence encodes CASSPTGMAGYTF.

The chain uses TRBV11-1 and TRBJ2-5; the match to TRBD2 covers 7 bases. Germline lookup yields CDR1 SGHAT and CDR2 FQDESV (reference sequence). The J segment lost 5 bases and the V segment lost 5 bases, leaving 14 bases of the junction unmatched. The CDR3 is 16 residues long. The CDR3 nucleotides read TGTGCCAGCAGCCCAGGTGGGACTACCACCAGGGAGACCCAGTACTTC. This gives the protein CASSPGGTTTRETQYF.

This clonotype was observed a few times. This may come from a read error, since a much larger clone is one base off. The chain employs TRBV20-1 and TRBJ1-1; tentatively, D is TRBD1 (6 bases). Germline V gene lookup returns CDR1 DFQATT and CDR2 SNEGSKA (reference sequence). The CDR3 sequence is 12 residues long. The V gene lost 5 bases and the J gene lost 3 bases, with 10 bases spanning the gap. The CDR3 sequence is CSAGQRDTEAFF. The CDR3 nucleotides read TGCAGTGCTGGACAGAGGGACACTGAAGCTTTCTTT.

This clonotype was seen repeatedly, ten times or more. The chain is built from TRBV29-1 and TRBJ1-3; no clear D. Trimming cost V 4 bases and J 4 bases, with 8 bases left between them. The CDR3 covers 12 residues. Looked up from germline, CDR1 is SQVTM and CDR2 is ANQGSEA. The CDR3 is CSVVTDGNTIYF. The CDR3 region has the DNA TGCAGCGTTGTAACAGACGGAAACACCATATATTTT.